This T cell receptor beta chain is drawn from a study of cytomegalovirus exposure and HLA in healthy donors. From germline, CDR1 is SNHLY and CDR2 FYNNEI. This CDR3 region has 13 residues. V lost 7 bases and J lost 5; bases outside the gene matches: 5. With 60 Vbeta and 13 Jbeta primers, the PCR was carried out. Clones were sequenced by immunoSEQ multiplex PCR, and TCRdb holds only the in-frame ones, with some missing. The sample lists roughly 110,000 clones; around three quarters were seen once. Study findings and constraints: Segments of the TCR beta V type were, in most cases, productive about 87% or about 30% of the time in an earlier analysis. A link between a missense DCLRE1C variant and TCR beta V- and J-gene trimming emerged from a later analysis.

Concerning this clone: Its target is not known.

This receptor was taken from a woman between 45 and 60 years old in good health and CMV-seropositive. The V gene is TRBV2, the J gene TRBJ1-1, with 9 positions matching TRBD1. What was sequenced was PBMCs. This CDR3 is CASKTDRGTEAFF. The CDR3 nucleotides read TGTGCCAGCAAAACCGACAGGGGGACTGAAGCTTTCTTT.